This is a list of T cell receptor beta chains from one sample in a study of blood T cell repertoires in COVID-19. Sequencing was performed with immunoSEQ multiplex PCR; in TCRdb, only in-frame clones are kept and a portion is missing. Here the sample spans around 140,000 clones, around 84% being singletons. The sample was peripheral blood. The receptors were sampled from a human donor with acute or convalescent COVID-19. The donor label of this sample is uncertain. CDR3s include the opening cysteine and the closing phenylalanine or tryptophan. Where a row states a size, it is once, few, many or the class of an expanded clone; other rows omit it.

abundance,v_gene,len,j_gene,CDR3aa
.,TRBV11-2,17,TRBJ1-4,CASSTRQGGSTNEKLFF
.,TRBV3-1/TRBV3-2,15,TRBJ2-1,CASSQEPNSYNEQFF
.,TRBV6-2/TRBV6-3,16,TRBJ1-5,CASSYPRVTSNQPQHF
.,TRBV5-4,11,TRBJ2-1,CASSLAQEQFF
.,TRBV28,13,TRBJ1-6,CASSNTYNSPLHF
.,TRBV7-3,17,TRBJ2-1,CASSPTALGSSYNEQFF
.,TRBV7-9,16,TRBJ2-7,CASSLGGQGPSYEQYF
.,TRBV7-9,16,TRBJ1-2,CASSQNTQPRGYGYTF
.,TRBV6-6,15,TRBJ1-4,CASSLTVATNEKLFF
.,TRBV11-2,16,TRBJ1-5,CASSLGGVGGNQPQHF
.,TRBV7-2,14,TRBJ2-7,CASSFGTLYDEQYF
.,TRBV28,14,TRBJ1-2,CASSPTGYGYGYTF
.,TRBV6-5,13,TRBJ1-2,CASSFGTFYGYTF
.,TRBV11-2,12,TRBJ1-1,CASSQGGAEAFF
.,TRBV6-5,13,TRBJ2-7,CASNGQGADEQYF
once,TRBV5-1,16,TRBJ2-1,CASSITSGSSYNEQFF
.,TRBV30,15,TRBJ1-5,CAWSGGGLVNQPQHF
.,TRBV3-1/TRBV3-2,15,TRBJ2-2,CASSQAWDGQGELFF
once,TRBV3-1/TRBV3-2,14,TRBJ1-2,CASSQLITNYGYTF
.,TRBV6-1,14,TRBJ1-1,CASSDETGVVRAFF
few,TRBV21-1,16,TRBJ2-1,CASSSQRGYSYNEQFF